The next 30 T cell receptor beta chains were all read from a single sample in a study of T cells in tuberculosis. Libraries were prepared by immunoSEQ multiplex PCR; TCRdb keeps only in-frame clonotypes and omits some of them. The sample yields about 43,000 clones, around 94% seen once. The specimen sequenced was PBMCs. Source of these receptors: a donor between 10 and 35 years old with latent tuberculosis or without tuberculosis infection. Some clones in this sample may be carry-over from other donors' samples.

The chain has TRBV5-6 and TRBJ1-4; 10 positions match TRBD1. Germline loops: CDR1 SGHDT, CDR2 YYEEEE. Trimming cost V 4 bases and J 2 bases; bases outside gene matches: 5. The CDR3 extends over 16 amino acids. Written as DNA, the CDR3 is TGTGCCAGCAGCGTGGGACAGGGGTCCACTAATGAAAAACTGTTTTTT. Translating gives CASSVGQGSTNEKLFF.

The chain joins TRBV11-2 to TRBJ1-2; D is perhaps TRBD1 (6 bases). CDR3 length: 14 residues. Between the trimmed V and J ends, which lost 3 bases and 2 bases, there was a span of 10 bases. Germline V CDR1 and CDR2: SGHAT, FQNNGV. Written as DNA, the CDR3 is TGTGCCAGCAGCTTGTTACAGGGAAACTATGGCTACACCTTC. Amino acids: CASSLLQGNYGYTF.

The V and J genes are TRBV28 and TRBJ2-1; 7 positions match TRBD2. The CDR3 runs to 13 residues. J gave up 8 bases and V 6 bases, and 7 bases lay outside the gene matches. The germline V gene has CDR1 MDHEN and CDR2 SYDVKM. CDR3 loop: CASRVGGEDEQFF. The CDR3 DNA follows: TGTGCCAGCAGGGTTGGGGGGGAGGATGAGCAGTTCTTC.

CDR3 amino acids: CASRNRDREREAFF. In DNA form, the CDR3 reads TGTGCCAGTAGAAACCGGGACAGAGAGAGAGAAGCTTTCTTT. V is TRBV19 and J is TRBJ1-1; 7 bases are a match to TRBD1. Germline CDR1 reads LNHDA; CDR2 reads SQIVND (reference sequence). The CDR3 length is 14 residues. With 6 bases clipped from V and 8 bases from J, the junction kept 12 bases outside the gene matches.

The CDR3 sequence: CASRLNPGLTNLNTEAFF. The CDR3 DNA follows: TGCGCCAGCAGGCTCAACCCGGGGTTAACGAATTTGAACACTGAAGCTTTCTTT. The chain joins TRBV4-3 to TRBJ1-1; D is unclear. Germline values: CDR1 LGHNA, CDR2 YSLEER. The length of the CDR3 is 18 residues. V dropped 6 bases and J dropped 0 bases, with 23 bases sitting between them.

The chain carries TRBV4-3 and TRBJ2-3; tentative D call: TRBD2 (5 bases). Germline V CDR1 and CDR2: LGHNA, YSLEER. The length of the CDR3 is 18 residues. V lost 3 bases to trimming and J lost 1 base, with 20 bases between them. The CDR3 here is CASSQAAFVGARTDTQYF. The CDR3, as DNA: TGCGCCAGCAGCCAGGCCGCCTTCGTGGGAGCTCGCACAGATACGCAGTATTTT.

This clone was seen just once. The chain recombines TRBV29-1 with TRBJ2-1; tentatively, D is TRBD2 (6 bases). This CDR3 spans 13 amino acids. Germline lookup yields CDR1 SQVTM and CDR2 ANQGSEA. V lost 5 bases, J lost 5 bases, and 13 bases lay in between. The CDR3 coding sequence is TGCAGCGTTCGAGGGGACTGGAACAATGAGCAGTTCTTC. Encoded protein: CSVRGDWNNEQFF.

V gene TRBV7-3 combines with J gene TRBJ1-2; TRBD1 matches 7 bases. The CDR3 totals 15 residues. Germline V gives CDR1 SGHTA, CDR2 FQGTGA. Trimming took 0 bases from V and 7 from J; bases not matched to a gene: 8. Written as DNA, the CDR3 is TGTGCCAGCAGCTTAACGGGACAGTTAGTCTCTGGCTACACCTTC. This gives the protein CASSLTGQLVSGYTF.

This chain connects TRBV27 to TRBJ2-7; tentative D call: TRBD2 (5 bases). Germline lookup yields CDR1 MNHEY and CDR2 SMNVEV (reference sequence). V was cut by 4 bases and J by 1 base, with 11 bases left in between. The CDR3 consists of 14 residues. CDR3 in DNA: TGTGCCAGCAGTTCAGGACTGAAGTCCTACGAGCAGTACTTC. It specifies CASSSGLKSYEQYF.

The chain links TRBV28 to TRBJ1-5, with 8 nucleotides matching TRBD1. Germline CDR1 reads MDHEN; CDR2 reads SYDVKM. CDR3 length: 16 residues. Unmatched junction bases numbered 7, after V lost 2 bases and J lost 4 bases. CDR3 amino acids: CASSLLRGPQNQPQHF. The CDR3 DNA follows: TGTGCCAGCAGTTTACTCAGGGGGCCCCAGAATCAGCCCCAGCATTTT.

The rearrangement joins TRBV6-4 to TRBJ2-1; tentative D call: TRBD2 (6 bases). CDR1 and CDR2 (germline): MRHNA, SNTAGT. This CDR3 region has 14 residues. The V end was cut by 0 bases, the J end by 8 bases, with 11 bases between. The CDR3 DNA sequence: TGTGCCAGCAGTGACTCATTGGGGGGAGATGAGCAGTTCTTC. Its protein product is CASSDSLGGDEQFF.

This chain uses TRBV10-1 with TRBJ2-1; 8 nucleotides line up with TRBD2. The CDR3 covers 16 residues. Germline V lookup: CDR1 WNHNN, CDR2 SYGVQD (reference sequence). Losses at the gene ends were 3 bases for V and 9 bases for J; bases not matched to a gene: 13. The CDR3 coding sequence is TGCGCCAGCAGTGACCCCGGGACTAGAGGAGCAGGTGAGCAGTTCTTC. Protein product: CASSDPGTRGAGEQFF.

The genes are TRBV4-3 and TRBJ2-7; 10 bases fit TRBD1. The CDR3 is 17 amino acids. Looked up from germline, CDR1 is LGHNA and CDR2 is YSLEER. After removal of 0 bases from V and 3 bases from J, the junction contained 8 bases not matched to a gene. The CDR3 reads CASSQDVSGQGDYEQYF. The CDR3 DNA follows: TGCGCCAGCAGCCAAGATGTGAGCGGACAGGGGGACTACGAGCAGTACTTC.

The rearrangement links TRBV5-1 to TRBJ2-1; D possibly corresponds to TRBD1 (6 bases). Germline V gene data show CDR1 as SGHRS and CDR2 as YFSETQ. The V end was cut by 3 bases, the J end by 4 bases, with 11 bases between. The CDR3 runs 14 residues. The CDR3 DNA is TGCGCCAGCAGCTCGGGACAAGGATACAATGAGCAGTTCTTC. Protein product: CASSSGQGYNEQFF.

This rearrangement joins TRBV29-1 to TRBJ2-7; a possible D gene is TRBD2 (6 bases). There are 12 residues in the CDR3. V lost 6 bases, J lost 0 bases, and 9 bases lay in between. Germline V gene lookup returns CDR1 SQVTM and CDR2 ANQGSEA. As DNA, the CDR3 is TGCAGCGTGTCCGGGAGCTCCTACGAGCAGTACTTC. This gives the protein CSVSGSSYEQYF.

This chain links TRBV5-1 with TRBJ2-3, with TRBD1 matching 7 bases. The trim removed 0 bases at V and 4 bases at J, leaving 5 bases unmatched. The CDR3 runs to 15 residues. CDR1 is SGHRS and CDR2 is YFSETQ in the germline V gene. As DNA, the CDR3 is TGCGCCAGCAGCTTGGCAGACAGGGCATCAGATACGCAGTATTTT. Translating it yields CASSLADRASDTQYF.

The CDR3 nucleotides are TGTGCCAGCAGTCTGCAGGGGGCCGGGAATGAGCAGTTCTTC. This encodes CASSLQGAGNEQFF. The rearrangement links TRBV5-6 to TRBJ2-1; TRBD1 agrees at 8 bases. There are 14 residues in the CDR3. CDR1 SGHDT and CDR2 YYEEEE come from the germline V gene. V shed 5 bases, J shed 7 bases, and the junction held 8 bases outside the gene matches.

J is TRBJ1-4 and V is TRBV7-9; D is undetermined. Trimming took off 2 bases at V and 0 bases at J, with 10 bases between the two ends. The CDR3 is 16 residues long. CDR1 is SEHNR, CDR2 FQNEAQ, per germline (reference sequence). CDR3 sequence (DNA): TGTGCCAGCAGCTTAACTGCAGGCGCAACTAATGAAAAACTGTTTTTT. Encoded protein: CASSLTAGATNEKLFF. Complete variable domain (other parts from reference TRBV7-9 and TRBJ1-4): DTGVSQNPRHKITKRGQNVTFRCDPISEHNRLYWYRQTLGQGPEFLTYFQNEAQLEKSRLLSDRFSAERPKGSFSTLEIQRTEQGDSAMYLCASSLTAGATNEKLFFGSGTQLSVL.

This chain connects TRBV4-1 to TRBJ2-1; 13 bases line up with TRBD2. This CDR3 has 15 amino acids. Losses at the gene ends were 5 bases for V and 10 bases for J; bases not matched to a gene: 8. Per the germline V gene, CDR1 is MGHRA and CDR2 is YSYEKL. The CDR3 sequence: CASSYAGTSGDEQFF. Here the CDR3 DNA reads TGCGCCAGCAGCTATGCCGGGACTAGCGGGGACGAGCAGTTCTTC.

The chain combines TRBV5-5 with TRBJ2-7, with a tentative D call TRBD1 (5 bases). CDR3 length equals 12 residues. The V gene lost 0 bases and the J gene lost 5 bases, with 6 bases spanning the gap. Germline loops: CDR1 SGHKS, CDR2 YYEKEE (reference sequence). This chain's CDR3 is CASSLGGDEQYF. In nucleotides, the CDR3 is TGTGCCAGCAGCTTGGGGGGCGACGAGCAGTACTTC.

This clone appeared once. The V and J genes are TRBV27 and TRBJ2-1, with 9 bases lining up with TRBD2. After removal of 4 bases from V and 4 bases from J, the junction contained 8 bases not matched to a gene. The CDR3 is made up of 16 amino acids. Per the germline V gene, CDR1 is MNHEY and CDR2 is SMNVEV (reference sequence). The CDR3 bases are TGTGCCAGCAGTTCCGACAGCGGGAGGAGGTACAATGAGCAGTTCTTC. Its protein product is CASSSDSGRRYNEQFF.

The chain couples TRBV28 to TRBJ1-1; D may be TRBD1 (5 bases). This CDR3 spans 12 amino acids. V lost 10 bases to trimming and J lost 0 bases, with 9 bases between them. Per germline, CDR1 MDHEN and CDR2 SYDVKM. The CDR3 nucleotides read TGTGCCACGGAACAGGTGAACACTGAAGCTTTCTTT. Translated, it gives CATEQVNTEAFF.

The rearrangement joins TRBV27 to TRBJ2-7, with TRBD1 matching 8 bases. Looked up from germline, CDR1 is MNHEY and CDR2 is SMNVEV (reference sequence). There are 18 residues in the CDR3. Trimming took 4 bases from V and 2 from J; bases not matched to a gene: 16. The CDR3 region is CASSYMGGGQANTYEQYF. The CDR3, as DNA: TGTGCCAGCAGTTATATGGGTGGGGGACAGGCAAATACCTACGAGCAGTACTTC.

The chain employs TRBV2 and TRBJ2-1; 9 positions agree with TRBD1. This CDR3 has 16 amino acids. The V gene end was trimmed by 7 bases and the J gene end by 7 bases; junction bases not matched to a gene: 14. CDR1 is SNHLY, CDR2 FYNNEI, per germline. The CDR3 nucleotides are TGTGCCAGCACCGGGGCTGGGACAGGGTCGTGGAATGAGCAGTTCTTC. It encodes CASTGAGTGSWNEQFF.

The V gene is TRBV11-2, the J gene TRBJ2-7; 14 bases fit TRBD2. The CDR3 is made up of 18 amino acids. J lost 3 bases, V lost 5 bases, and 12 bases had no gene match. Per germline, CDR1 SGHAT and CDR2 FQNNGV. DNA for the CDR3: TGTGCCAGCAGCCTAGCCGGGACTAGCGGGAGCACCCGCTACGAGCAGTACTTC. Residues: CASSLAGTSGSTRYEQYF. Combining the CDR3 with reference TRBV11-2 and TRBJ2-7 gives the whole variable domain EAGVAQSPRYKIIEKRQSVAFWCNPISGHATLYWYQQILGQGPKLLIQFQNNGVVDDSQLPKDRFSAERLKGVDSTLKIQPAKLEDSAVYLCASSLAGTSGSTRYEQYFGPGTRLTVT.

The genes are TRBV10-1 and TRBJ2-3; 10 positions match TRBD1. CDR3 length equals 12 residues. The germline gives CDR1 WNHNN, CDR2 SYGVQD (reference sequence). V was pared by 4 bases and J by 12 bases, with 4 bases of the junction left unmatched. The CDR3 loop is CASSARQGAQYF. In DNA, the CDR3 is TGCGCCAGCAGTGCGCGACAGGGGGCACAGTATTTT.

The chain carries TRBV11-2 and TRBJ1-2, with no clear D. Germline loops: CDR1 SGHAT, CDR2 FQNNGV. The CDR3 spans 14 residues. V lost 5 bases to trimming and J lost 0 bases, with 10 bases between them. The CDR3 DNA reads as TGTGCCAGCAGCCAAGACAAGGCTAACTATGGCTACACCTTC. Translating gives CASSQDKANYGYTF.

The gene calls are TRBV28 and TRBJ1-4, with a possible D match to TRBD1 (5 bases). Trimming pared 4 bases from V and 4 bases from J, leaving 10 bases between. Germline CDR1 MDHEN, CDR2 SYDVKM. The CDR3 loop spans 14 amino acids. DNA of the CDR3: TGTGCCAGCAGTTCTCCAGGGTTTAATGAAAAACTGTTTTTT. Protein: CASSSPGFNEKLFF.

The genes are TRBV27 and TRBJ1-1, with D possibly being TRBD1 (6 bases). The V gene lost 6 bases and the J gene lost 11 bases, with 22 bases spanning the gap. The V gene's germline CDR1 is MNHEY and CDR2 SMNVEV (reference sequence). The CDR3 spans 14 residues. CDR3 sequence: CASSKDSLGWAAFF. The CDR3 DNA reads as TGTGCCAGCAGCAAGGACAGCCTGGGGTGGGCGGCTTTCTTT.

The V gene is TRBV4-3, the J gene TRBJ2-3, with 7 bases fitting TRBD2. Germline V gene lookup returns CDR1 LGHNA and CDR2 YSLEER. This CDR3 region has 16 residues. V shed 1 base and J 2 bases; nucleotides not matched to a gene: 6. CDR3 sequence: CASSQASGVITDTQYF. DNA of the CDR3: TGCGCCAGCAGCCAAGCCAGCGGGGTAATCACAGATACGCAGTATTTT.